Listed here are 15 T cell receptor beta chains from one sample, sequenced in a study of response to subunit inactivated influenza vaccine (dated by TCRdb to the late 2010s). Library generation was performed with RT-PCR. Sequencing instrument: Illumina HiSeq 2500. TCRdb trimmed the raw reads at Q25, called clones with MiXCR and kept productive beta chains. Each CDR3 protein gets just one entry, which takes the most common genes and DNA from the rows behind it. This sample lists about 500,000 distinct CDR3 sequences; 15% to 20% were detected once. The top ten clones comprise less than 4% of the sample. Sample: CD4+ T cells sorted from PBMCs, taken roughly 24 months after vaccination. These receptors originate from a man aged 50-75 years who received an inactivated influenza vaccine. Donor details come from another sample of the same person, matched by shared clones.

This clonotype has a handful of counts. The CDR3 loop is CASSEVTGADDPQHF. The CDR3 DNA reads as TGTGCCAGCAGTGAAGTTACAGGGGCAGACGACCCCCAGCATTTT. This chain connects TRBV6-1 to TRBJ1-5, with TRBD1 matching 7 bases. The CDR3 length is 15 residues. Per the germline V gene, CDR1 is MNHNS and CDR2 is SASEGT. V lost 1 base to trimming and J lost 10 bases; unmatched junction nucleotides: 10.

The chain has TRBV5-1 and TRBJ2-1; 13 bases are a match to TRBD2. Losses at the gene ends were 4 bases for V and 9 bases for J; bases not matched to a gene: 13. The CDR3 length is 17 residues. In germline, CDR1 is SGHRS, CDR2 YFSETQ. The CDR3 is CASSRTGTSGAWVEQFF. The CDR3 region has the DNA TGCGCCAGCAGCAGGACCGGGACTAGCGGGGCGTGGGTTGAGCAGTTCTTC.

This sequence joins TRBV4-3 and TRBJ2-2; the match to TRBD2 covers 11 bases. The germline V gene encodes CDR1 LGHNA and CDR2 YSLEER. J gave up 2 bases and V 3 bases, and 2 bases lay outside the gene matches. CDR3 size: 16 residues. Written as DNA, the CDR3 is TGCGCCAGCAGCCAGGGACTAGCGGATAACACCGGGGAGCTGTTTTTT. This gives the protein CASSQGLADNTGELFF.

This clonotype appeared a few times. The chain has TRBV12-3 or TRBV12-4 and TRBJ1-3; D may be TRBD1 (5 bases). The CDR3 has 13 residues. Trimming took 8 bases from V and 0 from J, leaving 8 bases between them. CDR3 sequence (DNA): TGTGCCAGCGGGGACTTCTCTGGAAACACCATATATTTT. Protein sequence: CASGDFSGNTIYF.

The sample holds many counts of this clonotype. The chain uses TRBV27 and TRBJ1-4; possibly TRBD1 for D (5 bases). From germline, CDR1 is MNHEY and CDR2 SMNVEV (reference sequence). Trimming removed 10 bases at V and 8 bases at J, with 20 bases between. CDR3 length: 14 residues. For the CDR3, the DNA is TGTGCCACTATTGCGGGGGAACCAGGAGAAAAACTGTTTTTT. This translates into CATIAGEPGEKLFF.

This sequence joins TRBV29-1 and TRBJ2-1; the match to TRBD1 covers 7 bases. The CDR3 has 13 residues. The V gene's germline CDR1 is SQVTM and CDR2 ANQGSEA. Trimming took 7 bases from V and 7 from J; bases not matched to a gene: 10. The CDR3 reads CSAGTALGNEQFF. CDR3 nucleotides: TGCAGCGCCGGGACAGCTCTGGGAAATGAGCAGTTCTTC.

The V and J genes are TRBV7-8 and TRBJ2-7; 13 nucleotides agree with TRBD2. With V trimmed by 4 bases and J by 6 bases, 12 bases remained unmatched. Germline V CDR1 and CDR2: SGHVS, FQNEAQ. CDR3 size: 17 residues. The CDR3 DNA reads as TGTGCCAGCAGCTACCTTCGAGGACTAGCGGGAGTTCGCGAGCAGTACTTC. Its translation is CASSYLRGLAGVREQYF.

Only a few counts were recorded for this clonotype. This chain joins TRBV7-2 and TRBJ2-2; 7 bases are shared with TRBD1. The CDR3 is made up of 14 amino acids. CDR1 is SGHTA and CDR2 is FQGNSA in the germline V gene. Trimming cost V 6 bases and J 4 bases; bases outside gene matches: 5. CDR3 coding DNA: TGTGCCAGCAGATCATACAGGGGCACCGGGGAGCTGTTTTTT. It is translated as CASRSYRGTGELFF.

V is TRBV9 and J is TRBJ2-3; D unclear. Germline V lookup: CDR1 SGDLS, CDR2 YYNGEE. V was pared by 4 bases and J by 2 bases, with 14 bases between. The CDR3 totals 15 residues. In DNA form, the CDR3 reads TGTGCCAGCAGCCCAATTGTGGATTTCACAGATACGCAGTATTTT. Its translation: CASSPIVDFTDTQYF.

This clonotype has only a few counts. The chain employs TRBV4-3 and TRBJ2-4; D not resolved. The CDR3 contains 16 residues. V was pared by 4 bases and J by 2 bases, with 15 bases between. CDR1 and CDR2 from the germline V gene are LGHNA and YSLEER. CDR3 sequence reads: CASSRLPDASKNIQYF. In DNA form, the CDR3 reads TGCGCCAGCAGCCGCCTTCCGGACGCATCCAAAAACATTCAGTACTTC.

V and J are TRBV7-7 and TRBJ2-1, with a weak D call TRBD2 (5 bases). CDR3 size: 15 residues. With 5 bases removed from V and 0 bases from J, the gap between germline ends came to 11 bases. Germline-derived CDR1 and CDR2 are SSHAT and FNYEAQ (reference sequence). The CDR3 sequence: CASSVSASSYNEQFF. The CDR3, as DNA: TGTGCCAGCAGCGTTAGCGCGAGCTCCTACAATGAGCAGTTCTTC.

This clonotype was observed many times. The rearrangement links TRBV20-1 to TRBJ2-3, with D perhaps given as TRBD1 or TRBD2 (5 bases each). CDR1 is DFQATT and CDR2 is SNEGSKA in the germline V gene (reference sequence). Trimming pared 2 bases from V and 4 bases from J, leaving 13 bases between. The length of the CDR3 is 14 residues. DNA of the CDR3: TGCAGTGCTAGAATGGGACCTTTGGCAGATACGCAGTATTTT. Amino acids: CSARMGPLADTQYF.

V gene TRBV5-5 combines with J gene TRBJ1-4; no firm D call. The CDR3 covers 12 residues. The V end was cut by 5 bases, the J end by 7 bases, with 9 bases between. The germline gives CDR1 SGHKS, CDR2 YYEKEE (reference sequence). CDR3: CASRKRAEKLFF. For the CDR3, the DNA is TGTGCCAGCAGGAAGCGGGCTGAAAAACTGTTTTTT. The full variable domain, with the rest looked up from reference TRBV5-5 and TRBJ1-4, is DAGVTQSPTHLIKTRGQQVTLRCSPISGHKSVSWYQQVLGQGPQFIFQYYEKEERGRGNFPDRFSARQFPNYSSELNVNALLLGDSALYLCASRKRAEKLFFGSGTQLSVL.

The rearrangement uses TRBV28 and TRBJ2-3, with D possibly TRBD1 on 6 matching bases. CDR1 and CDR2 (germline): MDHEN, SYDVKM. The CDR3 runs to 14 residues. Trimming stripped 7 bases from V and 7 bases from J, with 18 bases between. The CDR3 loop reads CASTMGAPRNTQYF. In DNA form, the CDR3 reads TGTGCCAGCACCATGGGGGCGCCTAGGAATACGCAGTATTTT.

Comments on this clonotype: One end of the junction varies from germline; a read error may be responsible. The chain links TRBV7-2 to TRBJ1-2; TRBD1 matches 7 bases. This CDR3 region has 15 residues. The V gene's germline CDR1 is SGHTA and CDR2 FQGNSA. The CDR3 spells CASSPPGTEIGGCTF. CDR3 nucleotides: TGTGCCAGCAGCCCCCCCGGGACAGAGATAGGTGGCTGCACCTTC.